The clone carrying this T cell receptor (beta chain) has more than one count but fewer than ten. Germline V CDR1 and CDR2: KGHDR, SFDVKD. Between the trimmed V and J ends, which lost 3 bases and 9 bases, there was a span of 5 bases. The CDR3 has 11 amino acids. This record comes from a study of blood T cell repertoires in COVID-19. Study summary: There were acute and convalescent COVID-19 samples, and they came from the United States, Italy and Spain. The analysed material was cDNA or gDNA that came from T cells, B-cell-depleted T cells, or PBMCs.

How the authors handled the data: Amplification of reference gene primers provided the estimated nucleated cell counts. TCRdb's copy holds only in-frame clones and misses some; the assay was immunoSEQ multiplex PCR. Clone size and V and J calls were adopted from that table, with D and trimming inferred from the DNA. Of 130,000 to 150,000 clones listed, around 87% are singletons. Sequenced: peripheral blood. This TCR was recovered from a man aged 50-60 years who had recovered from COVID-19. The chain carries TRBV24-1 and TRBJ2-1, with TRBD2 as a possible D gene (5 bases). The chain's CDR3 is CATSDRGEQFF. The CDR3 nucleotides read TGTGCCACCAGTGATCGGGGTGAGCAGTTCTTC.